Listed below are T cell receptor beta chains from one sample, sequenced in a study of T cell repertoires in cytomegalovirus infection. MiXCR, run by TCRdb on the reads, gives a single entry per CDR3 protein. The sample holds under 300,000 distinct CDR3 sequences, over 15% seen once. The sequencing input was CD8+ T cells from PBMCs. Receptors were obtained from a human donor in good health (CMV status not recorded). Some clones in this sample may be carry-over from other donors' samples. Both conserved end residues are part of each CDR3. D genes are given only for firm matches. Rows may omit the clone size; those that give it use once, few, many or a size class.

15,TRBV7-9,TRBD1,many,TRBJ2-7,TGTGCCAGCAGCTTAGTACAGGGGACCTCCTACGAGCAGTACTTC,CASSLVQGTSYEQYF
11,TRBV23-1,.,few,TRBJ1-5,TGCGCCAGCAGATTAACACAGCCCCAGCATTTT,CASRLTQPQHF
15,TRBV6-6,TRBD2,.,TRBJ2-5,TGTGCCAGCAGTTACTCAACTAGCGGTAAAGAGACCCAGTACTTC,CASSYSTSGKETQYF
11,TRBV29-1,.,.,TRBJ2-3,TGCAGCGTGACAGGCGCAGATACGCAGTATTTT,CSVTGADTQYF
17,TRBV7-8,.,many,TRBJ2-2,TGTGCCAGCAGACCTTGGTCCCGGACTTCCAACACCGGGGAGCTGTTTTTT,CASRPWSRTSNTGELFF
14,TRBV28,.,few,TRBJ1-5,TGTGCCAGCAGTTTAGGCAGGGGTTATCAGCCCCAGCATTTT,CASSLGRGYQPQHF
17,TRBV2,TRBD2,few,TRBJ2-7,TGTGCCAGCCTCGAGGGGACTAGCGGGGGGAAATACTACGAGCAGTACTTC,CASLEGTSGGKYYEQYF
14,TRBV19,TRBD1,few,TRBJ2-2,TGTGCCAGTAGTGAGACAGGGTGGAACGGGGAGCTGTTTTTT,CASSETGWNGELFF
17,TRBV4-3,.,.,TRBJ1-2,TGCGCCAGCAGCCAAGTATACCTAGCGGAGCTAGACCATGGCTACACCTTC,CASSQVYLAELDHGYTF
14,TRBV28,TRBD1,few,TRBJ2-7,TGTGCCAGCAGTCCAGACAGGGGGCGAGACGAGCAGTACTTC,CASSPDRGRDEQYF
16,TRBV7-9,.,.,TRBJ2-7,TGTGCCAGCAGCTTAACCCCACAGTTTAAGGACTACGAGCAGTACTTC,CASSLTPQFKDYEQYF
18,TRBV6-2/TRBV6-3,.,few,TRBJ2-2,TGTGCCAGCAGTTATGAAATCGCAGCGGACGCGAACACCGGGGAGCTGTTTTTT,CASSYEIAADANTGELFF
17,TRBV11-1,TRBD1,.,TRBJ2-2,TGTGCCAGCAGCAACCCGGGACAGGGGTTATTAACCGGGGAGCTGTTTTTT,CASSNPGQGLLTGELFF
14,TRBV7-6,TRBD1,.,TRBJ1-6,TGTGCCAGCAGCCCGGGACAGGGGTTTTCACCCCTCCACTTT,CASSPGQGFSPLHF
15,TRBV7-6,.,many,TRBJ2-7,TGTGCCAGCAGCCCGGGGTCAGGATCACCCTACGAGCAGTACTTC,CASSPGSGSPYEQYF
19,TRBV4-1,.,.,TRBJ2-5,TGCGCCAGCAGCCTCCGCCCCGGAGGCAGAACGAAAACAGGAGAGACCCAGTACTTC,CASSLRPGGRTKTGETQYF
14,TRBV13,.,.,TRBJ2-1,TGTGCCAGCAGCTTGTTAGCGGACTGGGATGAGCAGTTCTTC,CASSLLADWDEQFF
15,TRBV7-2,.,many,TRBJ2-2,TGTGCCAGCAGCAACAGAGGGGCGAACACCGGGGAGCTGTTTTTT,CASSNRGANTGELFF
13,TRBV19,.,.,TRBJ2-7,TGTGCCAGTAGTATTAATTCTATCTACGAGCAGTACTTC,CASSINSIYEQYF
15,TRBV6-5,.,.,TRBJ2-4,TGTGCCAGCTGTCGGGCCCTACCAGCCAAAAACATTCAGTACTTC,CASCRALPAKNIQYF
12,TRBV7-9,TRBD1,few,TRBJ2-7,TGTGCCAGCGGGGACAGATTCTACGAGCAGTACTTC,CASGDRFYEQYF
12,TRBV6-6,.,few,TRBJ2-3,TGTGCCAGCATAGGTCTTGTAGATACGCAGTATTTT,CASIGLVDTQYF
15,TRBV14,.,few,TRBJ2-5,TGTGCCAGCAGCCAAGATGGCGAGGGCCAAGAGACCCAGTACTTC,CASSQDGEGQETQYF
15,TRBV27,.,few,TRBJ2-2,TGTGCCAGCAGTCCCTCCCAGGGGATTGAAGGGGAGCTGTTTTTT,CASSPSQGIEGELFF
14,TRBV10-3,TRBD1,few,TRBJ2-7,TGTGCCATCAGTGGGACAGGGGACTACTACGAGCAGTACTTC,CAISGTGDYYEQYF
17,TRBV6-2/TRBV6-3,TRBD2,.,TRBJ2-1,TGTGCCAGCAGCTCCGGGACTAGCGGGGAACCCTACAATGAGCAGTTCTTC,CASSSGTSGEPYNEQFF
17,TRBV7-9,.,few,TRBJ2-4,TGTGCCAGCAGCTTTGGGGGCTCAAGTGAGGCCAAAAACATTCAGTACTTC,CASSFGGSSEAKNIQYF
15,TRBV7-9,.,.,TRBJ1-2,TGTGCCAGCAGCTTAGGAAACACAGGGACCTATGGCTACACCTTC,CASSLGNTGTYGYTF